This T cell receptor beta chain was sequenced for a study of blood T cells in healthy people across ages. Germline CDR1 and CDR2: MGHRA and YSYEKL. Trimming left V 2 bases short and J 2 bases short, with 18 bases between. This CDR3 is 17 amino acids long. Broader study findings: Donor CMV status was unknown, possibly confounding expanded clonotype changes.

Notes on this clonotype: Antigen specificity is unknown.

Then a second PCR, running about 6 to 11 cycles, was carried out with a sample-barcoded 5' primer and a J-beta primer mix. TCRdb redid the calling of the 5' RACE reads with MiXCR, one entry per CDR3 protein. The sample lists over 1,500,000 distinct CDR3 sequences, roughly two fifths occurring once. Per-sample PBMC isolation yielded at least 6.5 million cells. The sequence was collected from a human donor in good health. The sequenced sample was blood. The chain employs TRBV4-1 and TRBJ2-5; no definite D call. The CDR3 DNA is TGCGCCAGCAGCCAAAAAGAGGTCACAGCCTTACAAGAGACCCAGTACTTC. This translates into CASSQKEVTALQETQYF.